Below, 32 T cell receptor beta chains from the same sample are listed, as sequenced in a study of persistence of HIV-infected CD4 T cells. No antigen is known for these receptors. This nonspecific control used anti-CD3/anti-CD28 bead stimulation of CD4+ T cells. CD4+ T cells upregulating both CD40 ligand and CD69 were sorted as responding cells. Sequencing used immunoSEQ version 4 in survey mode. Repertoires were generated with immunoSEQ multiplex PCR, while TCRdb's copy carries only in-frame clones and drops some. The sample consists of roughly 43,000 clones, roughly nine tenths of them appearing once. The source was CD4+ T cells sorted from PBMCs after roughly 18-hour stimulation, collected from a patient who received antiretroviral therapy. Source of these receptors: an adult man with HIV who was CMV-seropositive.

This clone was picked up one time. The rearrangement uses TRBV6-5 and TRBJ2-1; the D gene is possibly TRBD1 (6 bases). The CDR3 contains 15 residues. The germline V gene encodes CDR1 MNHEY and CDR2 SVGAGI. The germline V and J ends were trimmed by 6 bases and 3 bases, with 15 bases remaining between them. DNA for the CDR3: TGTGCCAGCAGACTCGCAGGGGACCGCTACAATGAGCAGTTCTTC. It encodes CASRLAGDRYNEQFF.

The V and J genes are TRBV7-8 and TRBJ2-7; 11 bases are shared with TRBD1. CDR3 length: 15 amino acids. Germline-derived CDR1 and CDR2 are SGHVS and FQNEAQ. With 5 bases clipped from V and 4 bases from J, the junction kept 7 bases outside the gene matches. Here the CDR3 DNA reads TGTGCCAGCAGCCCCGGGACAGGGGGTGGATACGAGCAGTACTTC. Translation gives CASSPGTGGGYEQYF.

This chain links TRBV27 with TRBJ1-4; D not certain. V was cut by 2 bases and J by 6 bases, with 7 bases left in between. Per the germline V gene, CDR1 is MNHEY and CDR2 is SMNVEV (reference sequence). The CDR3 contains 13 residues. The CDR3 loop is CASSLAGYEKLFF. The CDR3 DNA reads TGTGCCAGCAGTTTAGCGGGGTATGAAAAACTGTTTTTT.

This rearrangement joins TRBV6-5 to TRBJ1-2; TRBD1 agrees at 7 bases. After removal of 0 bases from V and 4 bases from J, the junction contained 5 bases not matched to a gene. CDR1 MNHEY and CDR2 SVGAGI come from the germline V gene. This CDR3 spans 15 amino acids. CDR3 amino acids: CASSYSIEGAYGYTF. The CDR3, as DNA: TGTGCCAGCAGTTACTCGATCGAGGGGGCCTATGGCTACACCTTC.

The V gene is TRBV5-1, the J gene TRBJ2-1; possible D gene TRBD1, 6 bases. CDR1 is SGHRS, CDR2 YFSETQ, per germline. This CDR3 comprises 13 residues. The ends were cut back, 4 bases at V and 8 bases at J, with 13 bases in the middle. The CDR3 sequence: CASSHSQGYEQFF. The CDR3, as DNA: TGCGCCAGCAGCCACTCTCAGGGGTATGAGCAGTTCTTC.

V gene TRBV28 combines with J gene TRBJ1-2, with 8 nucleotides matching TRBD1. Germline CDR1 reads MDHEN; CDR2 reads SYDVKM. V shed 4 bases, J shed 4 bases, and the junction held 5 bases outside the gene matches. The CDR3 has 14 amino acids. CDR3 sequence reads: CASSSGTGAYGYTF. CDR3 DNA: TGTGCCAGCAGTTCCGGGACAGGAGCCTATGGCTACACCTTC.

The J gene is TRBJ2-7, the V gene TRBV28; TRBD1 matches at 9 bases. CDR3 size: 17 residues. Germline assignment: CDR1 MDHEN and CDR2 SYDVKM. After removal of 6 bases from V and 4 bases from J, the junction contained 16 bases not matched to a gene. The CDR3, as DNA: TGTGCCAGCAGCCCCTCCACAGGGGGCGGCGGTAAATACGAGCAGTACTTC. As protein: CASSPSTGGGGKYEQYF. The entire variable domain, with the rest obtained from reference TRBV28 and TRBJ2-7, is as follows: DVKVTQSSRYLVKRTGEKVFLECVQDMDHENMFWYRQDPGLGLRLIYFSYDVKMKEKGDIPEGYSVSREKKERFSLILESASTNQTSMYLCASSPSTGGGGKYEQYFGPGTRLTVT.

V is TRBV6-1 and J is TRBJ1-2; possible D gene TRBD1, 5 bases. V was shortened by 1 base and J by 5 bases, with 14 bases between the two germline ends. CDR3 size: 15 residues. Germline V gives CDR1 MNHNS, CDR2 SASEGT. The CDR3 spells CASSEGSRRGYGYTF. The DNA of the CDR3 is TGTGCCAGCAGTGAAGGAAGTAGGAGGGGTTATGGCTACACCTTC.

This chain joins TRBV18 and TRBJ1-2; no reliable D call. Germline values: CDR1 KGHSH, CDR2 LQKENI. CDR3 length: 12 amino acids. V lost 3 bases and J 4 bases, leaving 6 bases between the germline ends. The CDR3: CASSPSGYGYTF. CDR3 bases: TGTGCCAGCTCACCTTCAGGCTATGGCTACACCTTC. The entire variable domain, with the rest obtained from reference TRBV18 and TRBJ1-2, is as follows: NAGVMQNPRHLVRRRGQEARLRCSPMKGHSHVYWYRQLPEEGLKFMVYLQKENIIDESGMPKERFSAEFPKEGPSILRIQQVVRGDSAAYFCASSPSGYGYTFGSGTRLTVV.

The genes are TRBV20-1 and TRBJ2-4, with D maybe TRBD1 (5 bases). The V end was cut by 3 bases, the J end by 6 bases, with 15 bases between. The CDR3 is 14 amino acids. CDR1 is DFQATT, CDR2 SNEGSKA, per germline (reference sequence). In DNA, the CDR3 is TGCAGTGCTAGTGTTAGGCAGGGCACAAACATTCAGTACTTC. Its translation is CSASVRQGTNIQYF.

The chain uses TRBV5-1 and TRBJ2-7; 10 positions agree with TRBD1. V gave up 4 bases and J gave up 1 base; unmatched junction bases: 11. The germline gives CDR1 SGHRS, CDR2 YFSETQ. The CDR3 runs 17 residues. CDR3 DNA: TGCGCCAGCAGCCCTGCACAGGGGACAGGGGCATCCTACGAGCAGTACTTC. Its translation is CASSPAQGTGASYEQYF.

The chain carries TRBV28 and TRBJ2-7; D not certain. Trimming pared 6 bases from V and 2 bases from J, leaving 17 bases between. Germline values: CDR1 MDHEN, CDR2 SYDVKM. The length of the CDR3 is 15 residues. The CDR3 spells CASSSRAPPAYEQYF. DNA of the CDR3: TGTGCCAGCAGCTCCCGAGCGCCCCCCGCCTACGAGCAGTACTTC.

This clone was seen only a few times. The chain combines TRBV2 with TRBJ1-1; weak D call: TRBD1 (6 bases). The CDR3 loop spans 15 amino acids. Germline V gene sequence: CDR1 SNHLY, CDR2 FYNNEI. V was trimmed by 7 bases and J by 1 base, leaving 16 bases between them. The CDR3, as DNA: TGTGCCAGCACGAACACCGGGACACCGAACACTGAAGCTTTCTTT. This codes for CASTNTGTPNTEAFF.

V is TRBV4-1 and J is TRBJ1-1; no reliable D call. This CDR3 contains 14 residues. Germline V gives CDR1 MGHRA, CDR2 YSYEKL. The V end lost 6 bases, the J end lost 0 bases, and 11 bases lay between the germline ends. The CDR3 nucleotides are TGCGCCAGCAGGCAAAAAGGAGTGAACACTGAAGCTTTCTTT. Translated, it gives CASRQKGVNTEAFF.

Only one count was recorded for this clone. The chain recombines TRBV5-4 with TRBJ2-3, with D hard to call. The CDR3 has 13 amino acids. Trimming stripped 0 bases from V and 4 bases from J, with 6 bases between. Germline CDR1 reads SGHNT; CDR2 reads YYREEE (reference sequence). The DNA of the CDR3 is TGTGCCAGCAGCTTGGAGATTGCAGATACGCAGTATTTT. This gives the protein CASSLEIADTQYF.

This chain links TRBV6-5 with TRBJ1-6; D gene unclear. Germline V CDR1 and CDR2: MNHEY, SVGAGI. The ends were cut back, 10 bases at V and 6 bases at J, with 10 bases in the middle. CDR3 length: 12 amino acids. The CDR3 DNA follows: TGTGCCACTGGGCCCCTTAATTCACCCCTCCACTTT. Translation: CATGPLNSPLHF.

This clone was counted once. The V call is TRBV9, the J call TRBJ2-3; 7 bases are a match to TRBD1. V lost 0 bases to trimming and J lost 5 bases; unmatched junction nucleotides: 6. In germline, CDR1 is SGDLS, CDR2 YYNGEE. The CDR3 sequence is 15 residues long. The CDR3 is CASSVDEGGIDTQYF. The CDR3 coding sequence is TGTGCCAGCAGCGTAGATGAAGGGGGCATAGATACGCAGTATTTT.

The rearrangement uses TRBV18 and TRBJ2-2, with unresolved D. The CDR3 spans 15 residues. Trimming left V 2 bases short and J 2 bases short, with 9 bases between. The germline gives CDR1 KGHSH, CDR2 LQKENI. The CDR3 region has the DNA TGTGCCAGCTCACCAAGCCAGGTTAACACCGGGGAGCTGTTTTTT. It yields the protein CASSPSQVNTGELFF. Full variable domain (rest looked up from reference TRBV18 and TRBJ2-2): NAGVMQNPRHLVRRRGQEARLRCSPMKGHSHVYWYRQLPEEGLKFMVYLQKENIIDESGMPKERFSAEFPKEGPSILRIQQVVRGDSAAYFCASSPSQVNTGELFFGEGSRLTVL.

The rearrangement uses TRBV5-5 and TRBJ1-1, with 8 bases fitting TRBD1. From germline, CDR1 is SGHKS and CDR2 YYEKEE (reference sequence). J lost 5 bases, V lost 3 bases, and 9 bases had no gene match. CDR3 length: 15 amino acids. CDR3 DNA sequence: TGTGCCAGCAGCTGGGCAGGGGGCGCCCAGACTGAAGCTTTCTTT. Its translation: CASSWAGGAQTEAFF.

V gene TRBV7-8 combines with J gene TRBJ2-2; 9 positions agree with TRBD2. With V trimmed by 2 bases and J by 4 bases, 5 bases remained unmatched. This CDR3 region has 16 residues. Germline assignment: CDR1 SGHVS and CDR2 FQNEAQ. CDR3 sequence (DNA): TGTGCCAGCAGCTTACTAGCGGGGTGGGTCACCGGGGAGCTGTTTTTT. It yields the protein CASSLLAGWVTGELFF.

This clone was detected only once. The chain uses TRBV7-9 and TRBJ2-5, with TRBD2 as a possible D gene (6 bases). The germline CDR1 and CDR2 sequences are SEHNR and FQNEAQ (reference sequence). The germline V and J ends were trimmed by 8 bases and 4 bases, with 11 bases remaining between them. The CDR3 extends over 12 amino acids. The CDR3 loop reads CASGTRRETQYF. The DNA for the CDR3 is TGTGCCAGCGGGACTCGGAGAGAGACCCAGTACTTC.

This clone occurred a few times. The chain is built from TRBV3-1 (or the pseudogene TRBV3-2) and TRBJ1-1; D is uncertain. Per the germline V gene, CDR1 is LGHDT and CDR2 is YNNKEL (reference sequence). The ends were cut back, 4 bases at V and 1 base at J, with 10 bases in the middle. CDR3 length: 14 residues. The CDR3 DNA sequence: TGTGCCAGCAGCCCCGCTAAAGGGAACACTGAAGCTTTCTTT. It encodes CASSPAKGNTEAFF.

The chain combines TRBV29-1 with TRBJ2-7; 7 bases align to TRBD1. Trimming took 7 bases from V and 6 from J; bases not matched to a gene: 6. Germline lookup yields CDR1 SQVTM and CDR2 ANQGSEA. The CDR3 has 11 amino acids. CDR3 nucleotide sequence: TGCAGCGCCCGGGGACAGCTCGAGCAGTACTTC. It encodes CSARGQLEQYF.

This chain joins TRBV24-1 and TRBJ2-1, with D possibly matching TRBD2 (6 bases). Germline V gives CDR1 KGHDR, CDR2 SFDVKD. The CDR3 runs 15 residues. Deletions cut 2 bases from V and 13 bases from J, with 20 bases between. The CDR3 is CATSDSAGITQKQFF. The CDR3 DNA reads TGTGCCACCAGTGATTCGGCGGGGATTACCCAGAAACAGTTCTTC.

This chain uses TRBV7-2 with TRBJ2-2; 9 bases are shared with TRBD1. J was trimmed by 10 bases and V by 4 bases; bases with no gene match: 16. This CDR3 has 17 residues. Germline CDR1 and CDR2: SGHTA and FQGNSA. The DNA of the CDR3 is TGTGCCAGCAGCTCATTCTATTCCGGACAGGGGCCTTTGGAGCTGTTTTTT. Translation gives CASSSFYSGQGPLELFF.

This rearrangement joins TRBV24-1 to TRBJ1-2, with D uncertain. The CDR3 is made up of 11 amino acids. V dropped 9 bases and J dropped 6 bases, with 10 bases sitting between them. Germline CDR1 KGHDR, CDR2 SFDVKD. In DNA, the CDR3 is TGTGCCACCGGCCCCGATCATGGCTACACCTTC. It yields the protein CATGPDHGYTF.

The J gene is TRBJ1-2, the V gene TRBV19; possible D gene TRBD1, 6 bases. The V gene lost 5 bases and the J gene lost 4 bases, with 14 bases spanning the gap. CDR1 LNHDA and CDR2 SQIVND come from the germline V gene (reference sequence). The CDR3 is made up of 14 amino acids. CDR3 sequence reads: CASSPGQLVYGYTF. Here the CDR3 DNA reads TGTGCCAGTAGTCCCGGACAGCTAGTCTATGGCTACACCTTC. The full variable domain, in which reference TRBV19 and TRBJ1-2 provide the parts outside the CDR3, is DGGITQSPKYLFRKEGQNVTLSCEQNLNHDAMYWYRQDPGQGLRLIYYSQIVNDFQKGDIAEGYSVSREKKESFPLTVTSAQKNPTAFYLCASSPGQLVYGYTFGSGTRLTVV.

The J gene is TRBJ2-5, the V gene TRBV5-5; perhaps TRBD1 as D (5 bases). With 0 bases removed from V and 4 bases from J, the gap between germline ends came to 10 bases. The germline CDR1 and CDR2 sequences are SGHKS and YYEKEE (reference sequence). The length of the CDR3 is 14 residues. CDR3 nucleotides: TGTGCCAGCAGCTTGGAAGGACAAGGAGAGACCCAGTACTTC. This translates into CASSLEGQGETQYF.

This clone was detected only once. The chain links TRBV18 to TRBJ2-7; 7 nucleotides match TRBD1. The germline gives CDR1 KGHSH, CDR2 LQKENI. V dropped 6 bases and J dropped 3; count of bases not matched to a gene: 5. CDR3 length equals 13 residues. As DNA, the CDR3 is TGTGCCAGCTCGCCTAGACAGGGCTACGAGCAGTACTTC. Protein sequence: CASSPRQGYEQYF. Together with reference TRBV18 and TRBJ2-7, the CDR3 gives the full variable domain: NAGVMQNPRHLVRRRGQEARLRCSPMKGHSHVYWYRQLPEEGLKFMVYLQKENIIDESGMPKERFSAEFPKEGPSILRIQQVVRGDSAAYFCASSPRQGYEQYFGPGTRLTVT.

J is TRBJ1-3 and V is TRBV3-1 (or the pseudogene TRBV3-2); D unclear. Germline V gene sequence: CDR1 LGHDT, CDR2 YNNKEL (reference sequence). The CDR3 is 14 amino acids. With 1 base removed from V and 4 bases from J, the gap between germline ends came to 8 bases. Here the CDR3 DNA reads TGTGCCAGCAGCCAAGGGGGAGCGGGAAACACCATATATTTT. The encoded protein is CASSQGGAGNTIYF.

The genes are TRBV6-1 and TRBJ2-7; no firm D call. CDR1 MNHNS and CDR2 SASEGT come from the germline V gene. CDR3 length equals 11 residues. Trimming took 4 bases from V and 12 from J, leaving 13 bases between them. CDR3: CASSAGPYWYF. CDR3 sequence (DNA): TGTGCCAGCAGTGCCGGGCCCTATTGGTACTTC.

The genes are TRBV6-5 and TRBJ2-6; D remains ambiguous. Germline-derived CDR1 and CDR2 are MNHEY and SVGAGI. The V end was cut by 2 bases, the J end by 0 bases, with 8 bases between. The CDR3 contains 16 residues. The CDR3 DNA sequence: TGTGCCAGCAGTTACGCACGTGACTCTGGGGCCAACGTCCTGACTTTC. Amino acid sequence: CASSYARDSGANVLTF.